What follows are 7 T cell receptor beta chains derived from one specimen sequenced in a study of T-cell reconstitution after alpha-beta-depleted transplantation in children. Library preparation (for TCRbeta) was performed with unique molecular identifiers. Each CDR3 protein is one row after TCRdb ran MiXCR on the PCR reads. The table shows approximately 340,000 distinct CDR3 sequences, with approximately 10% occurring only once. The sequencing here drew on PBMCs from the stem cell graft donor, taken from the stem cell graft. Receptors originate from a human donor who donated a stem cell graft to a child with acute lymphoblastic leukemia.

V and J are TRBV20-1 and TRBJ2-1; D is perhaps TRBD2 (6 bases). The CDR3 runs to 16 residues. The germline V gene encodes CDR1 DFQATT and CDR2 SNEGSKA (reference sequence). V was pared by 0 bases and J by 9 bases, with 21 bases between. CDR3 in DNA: TGCAGTGCTAGAGATTTGCAGGGCCCGGGGGAGACTGAGCAGTTCTTC. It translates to CSARDLQGPGETEQFF.

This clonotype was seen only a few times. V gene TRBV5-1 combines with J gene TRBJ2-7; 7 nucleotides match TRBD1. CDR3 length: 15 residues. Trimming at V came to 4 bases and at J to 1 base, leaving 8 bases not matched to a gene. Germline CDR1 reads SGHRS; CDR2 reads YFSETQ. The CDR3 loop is CASSDRDSLSYEQYF. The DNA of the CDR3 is TGCGCCAGCAGCGACCGGGACAGCCTTTCCTACGAGCAGTACTTC.

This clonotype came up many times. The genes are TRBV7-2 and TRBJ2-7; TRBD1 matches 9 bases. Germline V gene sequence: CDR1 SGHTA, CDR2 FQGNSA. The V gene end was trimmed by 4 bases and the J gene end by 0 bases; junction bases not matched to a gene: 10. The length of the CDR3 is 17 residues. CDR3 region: CASSSGTGWGSSYEQYF. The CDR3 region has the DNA TGTGCCAGCAGCTCGGGGACAGGGTGGGGCAGCTCCTACGAGCAGTACTTC.

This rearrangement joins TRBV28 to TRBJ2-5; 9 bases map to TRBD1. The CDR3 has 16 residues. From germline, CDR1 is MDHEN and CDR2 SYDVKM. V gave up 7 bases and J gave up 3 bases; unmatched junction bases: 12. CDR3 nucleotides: TGTGCCAGCAACGCGGGGACAGGGTGGGAGAAAGAGACCCAGTACTTC. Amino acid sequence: CASNAGTGWEKETQYF. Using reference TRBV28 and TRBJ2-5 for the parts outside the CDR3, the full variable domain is DVKVTQSSRYLVKRTGEKVFLECVQDMDHENMFWYRQDPGLGLRLIYFSYDVKMKEKGDIPEGYSVSREKKERFSLILESASTNQTSMYLCASNAGTGWEKETQYFGPGTRLLVL.

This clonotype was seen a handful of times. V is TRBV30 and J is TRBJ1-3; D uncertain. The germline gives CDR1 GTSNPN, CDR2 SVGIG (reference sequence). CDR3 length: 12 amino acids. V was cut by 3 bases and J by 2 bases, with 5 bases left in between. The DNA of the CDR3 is TGTGCCTGGAGGCAGGCTGGAAACACCATATATTTT. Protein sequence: CAWRQAGNTIYF.

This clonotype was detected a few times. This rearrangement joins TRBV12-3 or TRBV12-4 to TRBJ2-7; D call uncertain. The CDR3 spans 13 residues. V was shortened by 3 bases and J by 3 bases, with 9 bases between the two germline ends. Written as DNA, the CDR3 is TGTGCCAGCAGTTTTGGGGTTTACTACGAGCAGTACTTC. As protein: CASSFGVYYEQYF.

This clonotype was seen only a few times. DNA for the CDR3: TGCGCCAGCAGCCAAACTGGGGGACTCACGGCTAATGAAAAACTGTTTTTT. Amino acids: CASSQTGGLTANEKLFF. The V and J genes are TRBV4-3 and TRBJ1-4; weak D call: TRBD1 (5 bases). The CDR3 covers 17 residues. Germline V gene sequence: CDR1 LGHNA, CDR2 YSLEER. V was cut by 2 bases and J by 3 bases, with 16 bases left in between.